What follows are 5 T cell receptor beta chains derived from one specimen sequenced in a study of graft-versus-host responses after intestinal transplantation. Generated by immunoSEQ multiplex PCR, the TCRdb table keeps only in-frame clones and is missing some. The table shows some 83,000 clones, with roughly 91% occurring only once. These receptors' targets are unknown. Sequences were derived from unstimulated CD4+ T cells sorted from spleen or lymph node cells, sampled before intestinal transplant. These receptor sequences come from a human donor who received an intestinal transplant.

The chain couples TRBV9 to TRBJ2-7; TRBD2 is a possible D gene (6 bases). Trimming removed 0 bases from V and 2 bases from J, with 9 bases in between. The CDR3 consists of 14 residues. Germline loops: CDR1 SGDLS, CDR2 YYNGEE. The CDR3 loop reads CASSVGGGTYEQYF. CDR3 in DNA: TGTGCCAGCAGCGTAGGAGGCGGGACCTACGAGCAGTACTTC.

The V gene is TRBV19, the J gene TRBJ1-6, with 7 positions matching TRBD1. J gave up 3 bases and V 6 bases, and 5 bases lay outside the gene matches. The germline CDR1 and CDR2 sequences are LNHDA and SQIVND (reference sequence). The CDR3 length is 15 residues. The CDR3 sequence is CASSHRQGYNSPLHF. Written as DNA, the CDR3 is TGTGCCAGTAGCCATAGACAGGGCTATAATTCACCCCTCCACTTT.

The chain carries TRBV7-9 and TRBJ2-2; D gene ambiguous. The CDR3 spans 14 residues. V gave up 1 base and J gave up 2 bases, with 5 bases separating them. Germline assignment: CDR1 SEHNR and CDR2 FQNEAQ (reference sequence). CDR3 in amino acids: CASSLDKNTGELFF. The CDR3 DNA sequence: TGTGCCAGCAGCTTAGACAAAAACACCGGGGAGCTGTTTTTT.

The chain joins TRBV23-1 to TRBJ2-7, with TRBD1 identical over 8 bases. TRBV23-1 is treated as an ORF (open reading frame) with a function not yet certain. The V and J ends lost 7 bases and 1 base, in that order; junction bases with no gene match: 12. This CDR3 spans 16 amino acids. CDR3 DNA: TGCGCCAGCACGCAGGGGGCGCAGGGTTCTTCCTACGAGCAGTACTTC. It codes for CASTQGAQGSSYEQYF.

This sequence joins TRBV6-1 and TRBJ2-5, with D possibly TRBD2 on 5 matching bases. CDR1 and CDR2 from the germline V gene are MNHNS and SASEGT. There are 15 residues in the CDR3. V shed 1 base and J shed 3 bases, with 12 bases lying between them. CDR3 amino acids: CASSEVGQREETQYF. CDR3 coding DNA: TGTGCCAGCAGTGAAGTAGGGCAGAGGGAAGAGACCCAGTACTTC.